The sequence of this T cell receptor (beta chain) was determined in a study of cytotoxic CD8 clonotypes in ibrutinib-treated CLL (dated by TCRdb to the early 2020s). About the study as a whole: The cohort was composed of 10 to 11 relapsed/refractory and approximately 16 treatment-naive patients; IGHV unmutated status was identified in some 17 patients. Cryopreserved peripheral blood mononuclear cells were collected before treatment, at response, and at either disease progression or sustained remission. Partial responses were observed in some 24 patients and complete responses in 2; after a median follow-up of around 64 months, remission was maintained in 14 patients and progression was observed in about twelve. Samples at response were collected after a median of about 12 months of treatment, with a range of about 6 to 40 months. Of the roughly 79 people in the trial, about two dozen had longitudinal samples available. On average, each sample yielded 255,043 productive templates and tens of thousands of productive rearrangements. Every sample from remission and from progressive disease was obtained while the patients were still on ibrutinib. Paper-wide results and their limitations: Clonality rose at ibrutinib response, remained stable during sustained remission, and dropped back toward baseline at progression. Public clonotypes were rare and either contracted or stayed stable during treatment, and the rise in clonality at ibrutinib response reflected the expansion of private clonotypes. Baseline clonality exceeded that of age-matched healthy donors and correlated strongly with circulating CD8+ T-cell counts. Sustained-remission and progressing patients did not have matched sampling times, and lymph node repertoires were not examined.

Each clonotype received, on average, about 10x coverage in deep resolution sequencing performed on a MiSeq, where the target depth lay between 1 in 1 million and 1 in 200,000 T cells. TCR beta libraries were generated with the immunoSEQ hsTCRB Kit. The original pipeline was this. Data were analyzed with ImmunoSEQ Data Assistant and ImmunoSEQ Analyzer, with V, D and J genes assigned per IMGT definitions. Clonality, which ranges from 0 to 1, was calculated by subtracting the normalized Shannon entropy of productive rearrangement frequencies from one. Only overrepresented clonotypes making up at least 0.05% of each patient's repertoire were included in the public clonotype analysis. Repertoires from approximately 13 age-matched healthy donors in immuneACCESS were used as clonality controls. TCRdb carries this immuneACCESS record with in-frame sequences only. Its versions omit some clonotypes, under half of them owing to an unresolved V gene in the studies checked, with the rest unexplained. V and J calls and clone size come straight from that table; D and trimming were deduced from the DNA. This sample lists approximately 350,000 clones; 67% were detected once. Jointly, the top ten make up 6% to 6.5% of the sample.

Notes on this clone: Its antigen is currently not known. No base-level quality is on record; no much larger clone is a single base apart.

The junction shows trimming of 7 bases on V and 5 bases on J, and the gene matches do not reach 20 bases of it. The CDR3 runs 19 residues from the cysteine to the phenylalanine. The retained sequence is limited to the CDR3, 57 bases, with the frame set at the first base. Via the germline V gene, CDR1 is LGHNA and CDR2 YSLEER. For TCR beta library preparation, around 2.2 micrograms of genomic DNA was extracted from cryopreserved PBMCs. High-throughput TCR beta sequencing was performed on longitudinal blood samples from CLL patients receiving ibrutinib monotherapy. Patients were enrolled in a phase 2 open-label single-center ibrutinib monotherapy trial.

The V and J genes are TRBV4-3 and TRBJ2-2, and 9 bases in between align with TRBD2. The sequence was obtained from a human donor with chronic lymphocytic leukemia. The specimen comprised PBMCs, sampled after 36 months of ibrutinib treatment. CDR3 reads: CASNRGIRGSGRVTGELFF. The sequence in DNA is TGCGCCAGCAACCGGGGGATAAGGGGTAGCGGGAGAGTTACCGGGGAGCTGTTTTTT.